Shown below are 8 T cell receptor beta chains from a single sample sequenced in a study of blood T cells in healthy people across ages. Combining a sample-barcoded 5' primer with a J-beta primer mix, a second PCR ran for 7 to 11 cycles. TCRdb recomputed calls from the 5' RACE reads with MiXCR, one row per CDR3 protein. The sample yields almost 300,000 distinct CDR3 sequences, 27% seen once. Sequences were obtained from blood. The receptors here all came from a woman in her 70s in good health.

The genes are TRBV5-1 and TRBJ2-3; D gene uncertain. The CDR3 is 16 residues long. Trimming took 1 base from V and 0 from J, leaving 12 bases between them. Germline-derived CDR1 and CDR2 are SGHRS and YFSETQ. CDR3 residues: CASSLQGGSSTDTQYF. The CDR3 nucleotides are TGCGCCAGCAGCTTGCAAGGTGGTTCTAGCACAGATACGCAGTATTTT.

The chain uses TRBV20-1 and TRBJ1-1, with D possibly being TRBD1 (5 bases). The germline V and J ends were trimmed by 5 bases and 3 bases, with 22 bases remaining between them. Per germline, CDR1 DFQATT and CDR2 SNEGSKA (reference sequence). CDR3 length: 16 amino acids. This CDR3 reads CSAAQLRQRIDTEAFF. DNA of the CDR3: TGCAGTGCTGCCCAATTAAGACAGAGGATCGACACTGAAGCTTTCTTT.

The chain links TRBV7-2 to TRBJ1-6, with D unresolved. Germline V lookup: CDR1 SGHTA, CDR2 FQGNSA. V dropped 6 bases and J dropped 10 bases, with 13 bases sitting between them. The CDR3 is 13 residues long. The CDR3 DNA is TGTGCCAGCAGTCGAGGGTACTGGTCACCCCTCCACTTT. Protein product: CASSRGYWSPLHF.

In this sample, this clonotype turned up a few times. This sequence joins TRBV20-1 and TRBJ1-2; D gene ambiguous. Per germline, CDR1 DFQATT and CDR2 SNEGSKA (reference sequence). The CDR3 has 12 residues. Between the trimmed V and J ends, which lost 6 bases and 1 base, there was a span of 9 bases. The CDR3, as DNA: TGCAGTGCCACCTGGGATAACTATGGCTACACCTTC. Its protein is CSATWDNYGYTF.

There are many counts of this clonotype. The gene calls are TRBV29-1 and TRBJ2-5; TRBD2 might be the D (6 bases). The CDR3 runs to 12 residues. Germline V gene data show CDR1 as SQVTM and CDR2 as ANQGSEA. Trimming stripped 5 bases from V and 5 bases from J, with 12 bases between. The CDR3 bases are TGCAGCGTTACGGAGGGGTGGGAGACCCAGTACTTC. This codes for CSVTEGWETQYF. Full variable domain (remainder filled in from reference TRBV29-1 and TRBJ2-5): SAVISQKPSRDICQRGTSLTIQCQVDSQVTMMFWYRQQPGQSLTLIATANQGSEATYESGFVIDKFPISRPNLTFSTLTVSNMSPEDSSIYLCSVTEGWETQYFGPGTRLLVL.

This clonotype was found a few times. The chain links TRBV7-2 to TRBJ2-3; TRBD1 aligns across 8 bases. With V trimmed by 5 bases and J by 3 bases, 19 bases remained unmatched. This CDR3 spans 19 amino acids. CDR1 is SGHTA, CDR2 FQGNSA, per germline. CDR3 protein: CASSPRASRQGSSTDTQYF. CDR3 sequence (DNA): TGTGCCAGCAGCCCTAGGGCCTCGAGACAGGGGAGCTCGACAGATACGCAGTATTTT.

This clonotype occurred a few times. The gene calls are TRBV28 and TRBJ1-5, with 7 bases matching TRBD1. The trim removed 5 bases at V and 3 bases at J, leaving 4 bases unmatched. Per the germline V gene, CDR1 is MDHEN and CDR2 is SYDVKM. CDR3 length: 14 residues. CDR3 nucleotides: TGTGCCAGCAGTAAGGGACAGCCCAATCAGCCCCAGCATTTT. Its translation is CASSKGQPNQPQHF. The whole variable domain, filled in from reference TRBV28 and TRBJ1-5, reads DVKVTQSSRYLVKRTGEKVFLECVQDMDHENMFWYRQDPGLGLRLIYFSYDVKMKEKGDIPEGYSVSREKKERFSLILESASTNQTSMYLCASSKGQPNQPQHFGDGTRLSIL.

In this sample, this clonotype turned up a few times. The rearrangement joins TRBV6-2 or TRBV6-3 to TRBJ2-7, with TRBD2 matching over 9 bases. With 4 bases clipped from V and 1 base from J, the junction kept 2 bases outside the gene matches. The CDR3 is 14 residues long. From germline, CDR1 is MNHEY and CDR2 SVGEGT. The CDR3 loop is CASSSREGSYEQYF. DNA of the CDR3: TGTGCCAGCAGTTCGCGGGAGGGATCCTACGAGCAGTACTTC.